This entry lists 31 T cell receptor beta chains sequenced from one sample in a study of blood T cells in healthy people across ages. Then a second PCR, running roughly 7 to 11 cycles, was carried out with a sample-barcoded 5' primer and a J-beta primer mix. Each CDR3 protein gets one entry after TCRdb re-called the 5' RACE reads with MiXCR. Altogether 850,000 to 1,100,000 distinct CDR3 sequences are present, more than 30% being singletons, with the ten largest covering around 12%. The sequencing input was blood. The receptors come from a man aged 18 to 29 in good health.

The chain links TRBV4-1 to TRBJ1-3; a possible D gene is TRBD1 (5 bases). The germline gives CDR1 MGHRA, CDR2 YSYEKL. V was trimmed by 4 bases and J by 8 bases, leaving 12 bases between them. The CDR3 covers 13 residues. CDR3 nucleotides: TGCGCCAGCAGCCCCAGGGAGGGAGACACCATATATTTT. This gives the protein CASSPREGDTIYF.

This chain connects TRBV6-5 to TRBJ2-7; D possibly corresponds to TRBD2 (6 bases). The CDR3 extends over 13 amino acids. Germline V gene data show CDR1 as MNHEY and CDR2 as SVGAGI. V was shortened by 5 bases and J by 6 bases, with 14 bases between the two germline ends. DNA for the CDR3: TGTGCCAGCAGTGACCGGAGGGGAACCGAGCAGTACTTC. Its translation is CASSDRRGTEQYF.

The V and J genes are TRBV4-3 and TRBJ2-1; 7 bases fit TRBD1. The CDR3 consists of 14 residues. J lost 8 bases, V lost 0 bases, and 4 bases had no gene match. From germline, CDR1 is LGHNA and CDR2 YSLEER. CDR3 amino acids: CASSQEPGGYEQFF. The CDR3 coding sequence is TGCGCCAGCAGCCAAGAGCCAGGGGGATATGAGCAGTTCTTC.

This clonotype was found once. The chain joins TRBV12-3 or TRBV12-4 to TRBJ2-1; 7 positions match TRBD1. There are 15 residues in the CDR3. V gave up 7 bases and J gave up 4 bases; unmatched junction bases: 10. The CDR3 coding sequence is TGTGCCAGCAACCCACAGGGGCACATATACAATGAGCAGTTCTTC. It encodes CASNPQGHIYNEQFF.

The table lists this clonotype with a few counts. The CDR3 spells CASSLGQGVSQPQHF. In DNA, the CDR3 is TGTGCCAGCAGTTTAGGCCAGGGTGTGAGTCAGCCCCAGCATTTT. J is TRBJ1-5 and V is TRBV12-3 or TRBV12-4; a weak D match, TRBD1 (5 bases). Trimming stripped 1 base from V and 6 bases from J, with 13 bases between. The CDR3 consists of 15 residues.

This sequence joins TRBV3-1 and TRBJ2-7; no definite D call. CDR1 is LGHDT, CDR2 YNNKEL, per germline (reference sequence). Trimming took 4 bases from V and 1 from J, leaving 11 bases between them. This CDR3 is 14 amino acids long. CDR3 region: CASSPMTNSYEQYF. CDR3 coding DNA: TGTGCCAGCAGCCCGATGACAAATTCCTACGAGCAGTACTTC.

This clonotype was counted between two and nine times. The chain employs TRBV4-3 and TRBJ2-7; 9 nucleotides align to TRBD1. The length of the CDR3 is 15 residues. The V segment lost 3 bases and the J segment 2 bases; nucleotides outside the gene matches: 5. Germline V CDR1 and CDR2: LGHNA, YSLEER. CDR3 region: CASSQERTGAYEQYF. The CDR3 nucleotides read TGCGCCAGCAGCCAGGAAAGGACAGGGGCCTACGAGCAGTACTTC.

This chain connects TRBV20-1 to TRBJ2-3; TRBD2 aligns across 8 bases. This CDR3 contains 15 residues. Trimming at V came to 5 bases and at J to 0 bases, leaving 7 bases not matched to a gene. Germline V lookup: CDR1 DFQATT, CDR2 SNEGSKA (reference sequence). This CDR3 reads CSAPRGGASTDTQYF. The DNA of the CDR3 is TGCAGTGCTCCCCGGGGGGGAGCTAGCACAGATACGCAGTATTTT.

The chain has TRBV2 and TRBJ1-5; TRBD1 aligns across 9 bases. J lost 5 bases, V lost 6 bases, and 11 bases had no gene match. The CDR3 totals 16 residues. CDR1 is SNHLY, CDR2 FYNNEI, per germline. CDR3 coding DNA: TGTGCCAGCAGAGATCACAGGGGGCCACGCCATCAGCCCCAGCATTTT. This sequence encodes CASRDHRGPRHQPQHF.

The table lists this clonotype with many counts. The gene calls are TRBV6-6 and TRBJ1-2; TRBD1 agrees at 7 bases. CDR1 and CDR2 (germline): MNHNY, SVGAGI (reference sequence). Trimming removed 10 bases from V and 8 bases from J; junction bases left unmatched: 10. The CDR3 totals 12 residues. CDR3 nucleotides: TGTGCCACCGTAGGGGGCTTCTGGGGCTACACCTTC. Protein product: CATVGGFWGYTF.

The genes are TRBV7-2 and TRBJ2-3; the D call may be TRBD1 or TRBD2 (7 bases each). The CDR3 sequence is 16 residues long. V lost 5 bases, J lost 2 bases, and 17 bases lay in between. Germline CDR1 reads SGHTA; CDR2 reads FQGNSA. CDR3 coding DNA: TGTGCCAGCAGCCCCCCAGGGGGGGGTTACACAGATACGCAGTATTTT. This translates into CASSPPGGGYTDTQYF. Based on the CDR3 plus reference TRBV7-2 and TRBJ2-3, the full variable domain is GAGVSQSPSNKVTEKGKDVELRCDPISGHTALYWYRQSLGQGLEFLIYFQGNSAPDKSGLPSDRFSAERTGGSVSTLTIQRTQQEDSAVYLCASSPPGGGYTDTQYFGPGTRLTVL.

In this sample, this clonotype turned up a few times. The chain is built from TRBV20-1 and TRBJ1-2, with 7 bases fitting TRBD1. CDR3 length: 13 amino acids. Trimming cost V 6 bases and J 2 bases; bases outside gene matches: 6. Germline V CDR1 and CDR2: DFQATT, SNEGSKA (reference sequence). CDR3 coding DNA: TGCAGTGCCCGACTGGGACAGAACTATGGCTACACCTTC. It is translated as CSARLGQNYGYTF.

This chain joins TRBV9 and TRBJ2-3; D unresolved. V gave up 0 bases and J gave up 2 bases, with 13 bases separating them. This CDR3 region has 16 residues. Germline CDR1 and CDR2: SGDLS and YYNGEE. The CDR3 coding sequence is TGTGCCAGCAGCGTAGGTGGCCTGGGAAACACAGATACGCAGTATTTT. Encoded protein: CASSVGGLGNTDTQYF. The full variable domain, completed using reference TRBV9 and TRBJ2-3, is DSGVTQTPKHLITATGQRVTLRCSPRSGDLSVYWYQQSLDQGLQFLIQYYNGEERAKGNILERFSAQQFPDLHSELNLSSLELGDSALYFCASSVGGLGNTDTQYFGPGTRLTVL.

V is TRBV7-6 and J is TRBJ2-3; 12 bases map to TRBD2. Germline V lookup: CDR1 SGHVS, CDR2 FNYEAQ. J lost 0 bases, V lost 5 bases, and 12 bases had no gene match. CDR3 length: 19 residues. Here the CDR3 DNA reads TGTGCCAGCAGCCCAAGAAGACTAGCGGGGGTGGGGAGCACAGATACGCAGTATTTT. This sequence encodes CASSPRRLAGVGSTDTQYF.

This clonotype was observed a few times. The CDR3 loop reads CASSLEQGARNEQFF. CDR3 in DNA: TGCGCCAGCAGCTTGGAACAGGGGGCGAGAAATGAGCAGTTCTTC. This chain connects TRBV5-1 to TRBJ2-1; 9 positions agree with TRBD1. The V gene end was trimmed by 0 bases and the J gene end by 7 bases; junction bases not matched to a gene: 5. CDR1 SGHRS and CDR2 YFSETQ come from the germline V gene. There are 15 residues in the CDR3.

V and J are TRBV7-2 and TRBJ2-4, with D maybe TRBD2 (5 bases). Trimming removed 1 base from V and 13 bases from J, with 23 bases in between. The CDR3 has 16 amino acids. Germline CDR1 reads SGHTA; CDR2 reads FQGNSA. CDR3 amino acids: CASSLDGHRGSYGQYF. Written as DNA, the CDR3 is TGTGCCAGCAGCTTAGACGGTCATCGCGGGTCCTACGGGCAGTACTTC.

The V gene is TRBV5-1, the J gene TRBJ1-4; unclear D gene. Per the germline V gene, CDR1 is SGHRS and CDR2 is YFSETQ. The CDR3 loop spans 15 amino acids. V was cut by 0 bases and J by 3 bases, with 9 bases left in between. CDR3 in amino acids: CASSLEGAANEKLFF. The CDR3 nucleotides are TGCGCCAGCAGCTTGGAGGGAGCAGCTAATGAAAAACTGTTTTTT.

The CDR3 DNA follows: TGCGCCAGCAGCTGGGACAGGGGCGACTACTATGGCTACACCTTC. This encodes CASSWDRGDYYGYTF. This chain links TRBV5-1 with TRBJ1-2; 10 bases map to TRBD1. Per germline, CDR1 SGHRS and CDR2 YFSETQ. The CDR3 consists of 15 residues. J gave up 3 bases and V 3 bases, and 5 bases lay outside the gene matches.

The chain couples TRBV20-1 to TRBJ1-2; D not certain. The V end was cut by 3 bases, the J end by 8 bases, with 13 bases between. The CDR3 totals 12 residues. Germline lookup yields CDR1 DFQATT and CDR2 SNEGSKA (reference sequence). The CDR3 reads CSARGVEGGYTF. Written as DNA, the CDR3 is TGCAGTGCTAGGGGCGTAGAAGGCGGCTACACCTTC.

The chain has TRBV20-1 and TRBJ2-7; D gene unclear. CDR3 length equals 14 residues. Germline V gives CDR1 DFQATT, CDR2 SNEGSKA (reference sequence). Trimming removed 4 bases from V and 3 bases from J, with 16 bases in between. CDR3 sequence reads: CSATDTPGLYEQYF. Written as DNA, the CDR3 is TGCAGTGCTACTGACACACCAGGCCTCTACGAGCAGTACTTC.

The chain recombines TRBV4-3 with TRBJ2-5; 7 bases fit TRBD1. The tail of the sequence fits TRBJ2-7 better, so the J call may be wrong. Germline V gene lookup returns CDR1 LGHNA and CDR2 YSLEER. This CDR3 has 14 amino acids. CDR3 bases: TGCGCCAGCAGCCAGGGGACAGTTCCCAACGAGCAGTACTTC. It is translated as CASSQGTVPNEQYF.

CDR3 sequence: CAWRHGGHGYTF. The DNA for the CDR3 is TGTGCCTGGAGACACGGGGGGCATGGCTACACCTTC. The V call is TRBV30, the J call TRBJ1-2, with D perhaps matching TRBD1 (6 bases). The CDR3 has 12 residues. Germline CDR1 is GTSNPN and CDR2 is SVGIG (reference sequence). Deletions cut 3 bases from V and 6 bases from J, with 11 bases between.

The chain recombines TRBV2 with TRBJ1-5; the D gene is possibly TRBD1 (5 bases). The V and J ends lost 8 bases and 1 base respectively, with 12 bases between them. Germline V lookup: CDR1 SNHLY, CDR2 FYNNEI. CDR3 size: 14 residues. In DNA, the CDR3 is TGTGCCAGCGCCGAGGGGAGCAGCAATCAGCCCCAGCATTTT. Its translation: CASAEGSSNQPQHF.

The genes are TRBV20-1 and TRBJ1-1, with D maybe TRBD1 (5 bases). This CDR3 has 16 residues. V was cut by 2 bases and J by 1 base, with 17 bases left in between. Germline V gene data show CDR1 as DFQATT and CDR2 as SNEGSKA (reference sequence). CDR3 in amino acids: CSARRTVGGWNTEAFF. CDR3 coding DNA: TGCAGTGCTAGACGGACGGTGGGGGGTTGGAACACTGAAGCTTTCTTT.

This clonotype was seen only a few times. This sequence joins TRBV3-1 and TRBJ1-3; D unclear. Germline values: CDR1 LGHDT, CDR2 YNNKEL (reference sequence). The CDR3 totals 15 residues. V was pared by 3 bases and J by 0 bases, with 9 bases between. The CDR3 spells CASSQRRVSGNTIYF. DNA for the CDR3: TGTGCCAGCAGCCAGCGACGGGTCTCTGGAAACACCATATATTTT. Filled out from reference TRBV3-1 and TRBJ1-3, the complete variable domain reads DTAVSQTPKYLVTQMGNDKSIKCEQNLGHDTMYWYKQDSKKFLKIMFSYNNKELIINETVPNRFSPKSPDKAHLNLHINSLELGDSAVYFCASSQRRVSGNTIYFGEGSWLTVV.

The chain couples TRBV29-1 to TRBJ2-5; 7 bases match TRBD2. The CDR3 is made up of 12 amino acids. CDR1 and CDR2 (germline): SQVTM, ANQGSEA. J lost 11 bases, V lost 7 bases, and 13 bases had no gene match. CDR3 sequence: CSENPRGDEQYF. The CDR3 DNA sequence: TGCAGCGAGAACCCACGGGGGGATGAGCAGTACTTC.

This clonotype was counted between two and nine times. The genes are TRBV5-1 and TRBJ2-7, with 9 bases that match TRBD1. V lost 6 bases, J lost 3 bases, and 13 bases stayed unmatched. The V gene's germline CDR1 is SGHRS and CDR2 YFSETQ. There are 16 residues in the CDR3. As DNA, the CDR3 is TGCGCCAGCAAGTCCTCACCGGGACAGGGTTTCTACGAGCAGTACTTC. It specifies CASKSSPGQGFYEQYF.

CDR3 amino acids: CASSSQDRPTEAFF. The CDR3 DNA follows: TGTGCCAGCAGCTCGCAGGACAGACCAACTGAAGCTTTCTTT. The rearrangement uses TRBV11-2 and TRBJ1-1; D perhaps matches TRBD1 (6 bases). The germline V gene has CDR1 SGHAT and CDR2 FQNNGV. Trimming removed 4 bases at V and 5 bases at J, with 14 bases between. This CDR3 has 14 residues.

This clonotype was counted a few times. The V gene is TRBV4-3, the J gene TRBJ2-6; 7 nucleotides agree with TRBD1. This CDR3 region has 16 residues. V dropped 0 bases and J dropped 8; count of bases not matched to a gene: 7. Per the germline V gene, CDR1 is LGHNA and CDR2 is YSLEER. The DNA of the CDR3 is TGCGCCAGCAGCCAAGAACCCGGGACAGAACCCAACGTCCTGACTTTC. Encoded protein: CASSQEPGTEPNVLTF.

A note on this clonotype: One junction end does not reproduce the germline sequence, and a read error may be involved. The chain joins TRBV6-5 to TRBJ1-2, with D possibly being TRBD1 (5 bases). This CDR3 has 15 residues. The germline V gene encodes CDR1 MNHEY and CDR2 SVGAGI. This CDR3 reads CASSKAPRRDYGHTF. As DNA, the CDR3 is TGTGCCAGCAGCAAGGCCCCCCGACGGGACTATGGCCACACCTTC.

This chain joins TRBV7-2 and TRBJ2-1, with TRBD2 identical over 11 bases. The ends lost 5 bases at V and 4 bases at J; junction bases unmatched: 7. The germline CDR1 and CDR2 sequences are SGHTA and FQGNSA. The CDR3 sequence is 16 residues long. The CDR3 DNA follows: TGTGCCAGCAGCCTTAATCTAGCGGGGGGTTACAATGAGCAGTTCTTC. It yields the protein CASSLNLAGGYNEQFF.